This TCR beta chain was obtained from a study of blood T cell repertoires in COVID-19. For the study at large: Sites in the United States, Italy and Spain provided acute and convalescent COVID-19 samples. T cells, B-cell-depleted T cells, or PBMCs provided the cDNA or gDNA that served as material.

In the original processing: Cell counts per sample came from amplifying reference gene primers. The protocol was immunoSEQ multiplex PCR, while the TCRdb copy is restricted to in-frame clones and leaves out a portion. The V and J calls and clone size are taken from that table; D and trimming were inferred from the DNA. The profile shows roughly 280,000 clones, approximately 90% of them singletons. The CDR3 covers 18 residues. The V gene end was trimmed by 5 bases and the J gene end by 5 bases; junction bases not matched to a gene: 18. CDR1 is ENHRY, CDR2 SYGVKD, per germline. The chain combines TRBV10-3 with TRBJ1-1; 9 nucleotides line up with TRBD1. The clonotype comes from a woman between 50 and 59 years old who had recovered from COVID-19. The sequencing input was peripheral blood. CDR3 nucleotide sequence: TGTGCCATCAGTCGCCAACCTGACTTTGGACAGGGGAGGACTGAAGCTTTCTTT. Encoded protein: CAISRQPDFGQGRTEAFF.